This passage covers 28 T cell receptor beta chains from one sample sequenced in a study of T cell repertoires in cytomegalovirus infection. TCRdb called the reads again in MiXCR, with one record for every CDR3 protein. This repertoire shows about 740,000 distinct CDR3 sequences, less than 40% found once; its top ten account for more than 2.5%. Source material: PBMCs. These receptors all come from a human donor in good health (CMV status not recorded). Some clones in this sample may be carry-over from other donors' samples.

This sequence joins TRBV4-1 and TRBJ1-2; D perhaps matches TRBD1 (5 bases). V shed 0 bases and J shed 7 bases, with 15 bases lying between them. The CDR3 length is 15 residues. The germline gives CDR1 MGHRA, CDR2 YSYEKL. In nucleotides, the CDR3 is TGCGCCAGCAGCCAAGAAAGCGGCAGGGTGCGTGGCTACACCTTC. Its protein is CASSQESGRVRGYTF.

The chain recombines TRBV7-9 with TRBJ1-2; D is undetermined. Deletions cut 1 base from V and 8 bases from J, with 11 bases between. This CDR3 is built from 13 residues. Germline V lookup: CDR1 SEHNR, CDR2 FQNEAQ (reference sequence). The CDR3 spells CASSLGGFGGYTF. As DNA, the CDR3 is TGTGCCAGCAGCTTAGGCGGGTTTGGCGGCTACACCTTC. Full variable domain (missing parts from reference TRBV7-9 and TRBJ1-2): DTGVSQNPRHKITKRGQNVTFRCDPISEHNRLYWYRQTLGQGPEFLTYFQNEAQLEKSRLLSDRFSAERPKGSFSTLEIQRTEQGDSAMYLCASSLGGFGGYTFGSGTRLTVV.

V usage is TRBV5-1 and J usage is TRBJ2-3, with D perhaps TRBD1 (6 bases). This CDR3 contains 14 residues. V was clipped by 2 bases and J by 5 bases, with 12 bases between them. Germline V gene sequence: CDR1 SGHRS, CDR2 YFSETQ. The CDR3 protein is CASSLQGMRDTQYF. CDR3 coding DNA: TGCGCCAGCAGCTTACAGGGCATGAGAGATACGCAGTATTTT.

This clonotype was seen just once. The V and J genes are TRBV7-6 and TRBJ2-7, with D perhaps being TRBD1 or TRBD2 (5 bases each). V was pared by 3 bases and J by 13 bases, with 16 bases between. Per the germline V gene, CDR1 is SGHVS and CDR2 is FNYEAQ. This CDR3 comprises 12 residues. CDR3 protein: CASSFLGDDHYF. The CDR3 DNA sequence: TGTGCCAGCAGCTTTCTGGGGGACGATCATTACTTC.

A note on this clonotype: The CDR3 does not close with the conserved phenylalanine or tryptophan, likely indicating a read error. The V gene is TRBV6-6, the J gene TRBJ2-7, with a possible D match to TRBD1 (6 bases). This CDR3 contains 13 residues. V was cut by 3 bases and J by 6 bases, with 12 bases left in between. Germline V gene sequence: CDR1 MNHNY, CDR2 SVGAGI (reference sequence). The CDR3 loop is CASSYATGSEQYS. The CDR3 DNA follows: TGTGCCAGCAGTTATGCTACAGGGAGCGAGCAGTACTCC.

The chain combines TRBV12-5 with TRBJ2-2; D is unclear. The CDR3 has 16 amino acids. Trimming shortened V by 0 bases and J by 4 bases, and 12 bases separated the two germline ends. Germline V gene sequence: CDR1 LGHNT, CDR2 FRNRAP. The CDR3 spells CASGLVLARPTGELFF. The CDR3 coding sequence is TGTGCTAGTGGTTTGGTATTAGCCCGGCCCACCGGGGAGCTGTTTTTT.

The rearrangement joins TRBV7-9 to TRBJ2-7, with a tentative D call TRBD1 (5 bases). Germline-derived CDR1 and CDR2 are SEHNR and FQNEAQ (reference sequence). This CDR3 spans 15 amino acids. The ends were cut back, 0 bases at V and 4 bases at J, with 13 bases in the middle. Here the CDR3 DNA reads TGTGCCAGCAGCTTAGCGATAGGGGCTTGGTACGAGCAGTACTTC. Encoded protein: CASSLAIGAWYEQYF.

This clonotype was recorded at least ten times. The chain carries TRBV7-8 and TRBJ2-1; 11 bases are a match to TRBD2. Trimming removed 6 bases from V and 2 bases from J; junction bases left unmatched: 3. Germline CDR1 and CDR2: SGHVS and FQNEAQ. The CDR3 has 15 residues. The DNA for the CDR3 is TGTGCCAGCAGGCCGACTAGCGGGGCCTACAATGAGCAGTTCTTC. Its translation: CASRPTSGAYNEQFF.

This clonotype was seen a handful of times. This rearrangement joins TRBV7-2 to TRBJ1-2; D remains ambiguous. The CDR3 totals 14 residues. Germline V gene data show CDR1 as SGHTA and CDR2 as FQGNSA. V was trimmed by 3 bases and J by 1 base, leaving 9 bases between them. CDR3 residues: CASSLDGFNYGYTF. The CDR3 DNA reads TGTGCCAGCAGCTTGGACGGCTTTAACTATGGCTACACCTTC.

This sequence joins TRBV7-8 and TRBJ1-2; D gene uncertain. Germline V gives CDR1 SGHVS, CDR2 FQNEAQ. The CDR3 is made up of 13 amino acids. The V end lost 0 bases, the J end lost 8 bases, and 10 bases lay between the germline ends. CDR3 sequence reads: CASSLARGRGYTF. CDR3 nucleotide sequence: TGTGCCAGCAGCTTAGCGCGGGGAAGGGGCTACACCTTC.

The chain carries TRBV2 and TRBJ2-7; a possible D gene is TRBD1 (6 bases). From germline, CDR1 is SNHLY and CDR2 FYNNEI. Trimming left V 3 bases short and J 3 bases short, with 21 bases between. This CDR3 is built from 17 residues. The CDR3 here is CASSDPGVESLNYEQYF. In DNA, the CDR3 is TGTGCCAGCAGTGATCCAGGGGTTGAGTCCCTAAACTACGAGCAGTACTTC.

This clonotype has only a few counts. The chain combines TRBV5-5 with TRBJ2-2; possible D gene TRBD1, 5 bases. The V gene's germline CDR1 is SGHKS and CDR2 YYEKEE (reference sequence). The V gene lost 0 bases and the J gene lost 1 base, with 10 bases spanning the gap. This CDR3 has 16 residues. The chain's CDR3 is CASSLDQGWNTGELFF. The CDR3 nucleotides are TGTGCCAGCAGCTTGGATCAGGGTTGGAACACCGGGGAGCTGTTTTTT.

The gene calls are TRBV29-1 and TRBJ1-4, with TRBD1 as a possible D gene (5 bases). Trimming took 6 bases from V and 8 from J, leaving 16 bases between them. The germline gives CDR1 SQVTM, CDR2 ANQGSEA. The CDR3 totals 13 residues. CDR3 amino acids: CSVHGGSEEKLFF. As DNA, the CDR3 is TGCAGCGTCCACGGGGGTTCTGAAGAAAAACTGTTTTTT. The full variable domain, rest sourced from reference TRBV29-1 and TRBJ1-4, is SAVISQKPSRDICQRGTSLTIQCQVDSQVTMMFWYRQQPGQSLTLIATANQGSEATYESGFVIDKFPISRPNLTFSTLTVSNMSPEDSSIYLCSVHGGSEEKLFFGSGTQLSVL.

This rearrangement joins TRBV5-6 to TRBJ2-7; 16 nucleotides match TRBD2. The trim removed 4 bases at V and 2 bases at J, leaving 3 bases unmatched. Germline CDR1 and CDR2: SGHDT and YYEEEE. The CDR3 covers 16 residues. Here the CDR3 DNA reads TGTGCCAGCAGCCCTGGGACTAGCGGGAGGGCCTACGAGCAGTACTTC. This sequence encodes CASSPGTSGRAYEQYF. Drawing the rest from reference TRBV5-6 and TRBJ2-7, the complete variable domain is DAGVTQSPTHLIKTRGQQVTLRCSPKSGHDTVSWYQQALGQGPQFIFQYYEEEERQRGNFPDRFSGHQFPNYSSELNVNALLLGDSALYLCASSPGTSGRAYEQYFGPGTRLTVT.

In regard to this clonotype: The junction shows a germline mismatch at one end, possibly a read error. The chain employs TRBV7-9 and TRBJ2-1; D remains ambiguous. This CDR3 contains 17 residues. Per germline, CDR1 SEHNR and CDR2 FQNEAQ (reference sequence). CDR3 sequence: CASGLAPNYEAYNEQFF. The CDR3, as DNA: TGTGCCAGCGGCTTAGCCCCTAACTACGAGGCCTACAATGAGCAGTTCTTC.

This clonotype came up a few times. V gene TRBV7-9 combines with J gene TRBJ2-7; tentatively, D is TRBD1 (6 bases). V lost 4 bases to trimming and J lost 6 bases, with 19 bases between them. Germline-derived CDR1 and CDR2 are SEHNR and FQNEAQ (reference sequence). The CDR3 contains 15 residues. The CDR3 reads CASSSRQDMRAEQYF. In DNA, the CDR3 is TGTGCCAGCAGCTCCCGACAGGATATGAGGGCCGAGCAGTACTTC.

The gene calls are TRBV6-8 and TRBJ2-3; 11 bases match TRBD2. V lost 2 bases, J lost 2 bases, and 3 bases stayed unmatched. The CDR3 is 16 amino acids. Germline-derived CDR1 and CDR2 are MNHGY and SAAAGT. CDR3 amino acids: CASSYLAGGHTDTQYF. CDR3 DNA: TGTGCCAGCAGTTACCTAGCGGGGGGACACACAGATACGCAGTATTTT.

The chain is built from TRBV7-3 and TRBJ2-7; 9 nucleotides align to TRBD1. CDR1 SGHTA and CDR2 FQGTGA come from the germline V gene. The junction had 10 bases not matched to a gene; V was cut back by 2 bases and J by 2 bases. CDR3 size: 17 residues. The CDR3 coding sequence is TGTGCCAGCAGCTTATCGGGACAGGGATTCCCCCCCTACGAGCAGTACTTC. Translation: CASSLSGQGFPPYEQYF.

This chain joins TRBV6-5 and TRBJ2-1; maybe TRBD2 (5 bases). This CDR3 region has 16 residues. Trimming stripped 6 bases from V and 8 bases from J, with 23 bases between. The germline CDR1 and CDR2 sequences are MNHEY and SVGAGI. The CDR3 reads CASSIQSGRPRYEQFF. In nucleotides, the CDR3 is TGTGCCAGCAGCATTCAAAGCGGACGCCCCCGCTATGAGCAGTTCTTC.

V usage is TRBV28 and J usage is TRBJ2-7; 9 nucleotides align to TRBD1. J was trimmed by 2 bases and V by 3 bases; bases with no gene match: 8. The CDR3 is 16 amino acids. Per germline, CDR1 MDHEN and CDR2 SYDVKM. This CDR3 is CASSFNYGTGTYEQYF. The CDR3 DNA reads TGTGCCAGCAGTTTCAACTACGGGACAGGGACCTACGAGCAGTACTTC.

Ten or more counts support this clonotype. The chain couples TRBV4-1 to TRBJ1-2; a possible D gene is TRBD1 (6 bases). V was shortened by 4 bases and J by 8 bases, with 20 bases between the two germline ends. CDR3 size: 15 residues. Germline V gene lookup returns CDR1 MGHRA and CDR2 YSYEKL. CDR3 DNA sequence: TGCGCCAGCAGCCGGAGGCAATCAGGGGCGGTAGGCTACACCTTC. Protein product: CASSRRQSGAVGYTF.

Points on this clonotype: At one of its ends the junction is not consistent with the germline gene, which may arise from a read error. The chain has TRBV7-2 and TRBJ2-1; 12 bases are a match to TRBD2. Germline CDR1 and CDR2: SGHTA and FQGNSA. The CDR3 extends over 18 amino acids. CDR3 in DNA: TGTGCCAGCAGCCCAGCTAGCGGGGGGGCCGGTTCCTACAATGGGCAGTTCTTC. Amino acids: CASSPASGGAGSYNGQFF.

The gene calls are TRBV20-1 and TRBJ2-7; D is perhaps TRBD2 (6 bases). The V end lost 1 base, the J end lost 2 bases, and 18 bases lay between the germline ends. The CDR3 runs 16 residues. Germline assignment: CDR1 DFQATT and CDR2 SNEGSKA (reference sequence). The CDR3 is CSARGGDSGGAYEQYF. The DNA of the CDR3 is TGCAGTGCTAGAGGAGGGGACTCCGGAGGGGCCTACGAGCAGTACTTC.

The rearrangement uses TRBV12-3 or TRBV12-4 and TRBJ2-6; D unresolved. The V and J ends lost 2 bases and 0 bases respectively, with 14 bases between them. This CDR3 is built from 18 residues. Here the CDR3 DNA reads TGTGCCAGCAGTTTATGGGTGACTCGTCGCTCTGGGGCCAACGTCCTGACTTTC. It translates to CASSLWVTRRSGANVLTF.

This clonotype showed up just a few times. This chain links TRBV7-8 with TRBJ2-4; 8 bases are shared with TRBD1. The CDR3 is 15 amino acids. Unmatched junction bases numbered 8, after V lost 5 bases and J lost 5 bases. Germline loops: CDR1 SGHVS, CDR2 FQNEAQ. The CDR3 bases are TGTGCCAGCAGCCTTCGACAGGGGAGACAAAACATTCAGTACTTC. It yields the protein CASSLRQGRQNIQYF.

This chain connects TRBV12-3 or TRBV12-4 to TRBJ2-1; perhaps TRBD2 as D (6 bases). This CDR3 has 15 amino acids. V was pared by 3 bases and J by 5 bases, with 14 bases between. The CDR3, as DNA: TGTGCCAGCAGTTTCCTCCCCGCTAGCGACAATGAGCAGTTCTTC. Amino acid sequence: CASSFLPASDNEQFF.

This clonotype was detected ten times or more. The chain carries TRBV27 and TRBJ2-3; 9 bases map to TRBD1. V was clipped by 6 bases and J by 0 bases; unmatched bases: 7. This CDR3 region has 16 residues. Germline loops: CDR1 MNHEY, CDR2 SMNVEV (reference sequence). CDR3 nucleotides: TGTGCCAGCAGGGGACGGACAGGGGATAGCACAGATACGCAGTATTTT. Amino acids: CASRGRTGDSTDTQYF.

The V gene is TRBV27, the J gene TRBJ2-1, with no clear D. V dropped 3 bases and J dropped 4 bases, with 13 bases sitting between them. The CDR3 consists of 15 residues. The V gene's germline CDR1 is MNHEY and CDR2 SMNVEV (reference sequence). DNA for the CDR3: TGTGCCAGCAGTTTTGCCACCCGCCCTTACAATGAGCAGTTCTTC. Translation: CASSFATRPYNEQFF.